This TCR beta chain emerged from a study of T-cell reconstitution after alpha-beta-depleted transplantation in children. TCRbeta library construction was performed incorporating unique molecular identifiers. TCRdb processed the PCR reads anew with MiXCR; each CDR3 protein has one entry. The table has around 420,000 distinct CDR3 sequences, about a sixth seen once; the top ten hold approximately 28%. Study-wide results and limits: Several hundred graft clones that had expanded were reportedly the source of alpha-beta T cells about two months after transplant. Recipient T cells and thymic progenitors that survived gave rise to the high TCRbeta diversity observed at day 60 in some patients. A year had passed since transplant, and T-cell counts and diversity by then came mostly from newly produced T cells.

A note on this clonotype: Its antigen is currently unknown.

The TCR comes from a boy in the first two years of life who had a stem cell transplant for Wiskott-Aldrich syndrome, so the T cells may come from the graft donor. The sequences come from PBMCs, mostly from graft donor cells, collected 360 days after TCRalphabeta/CD19-depleted stem cell transplant.

The CDR3 DNA reads TGTGCCAGCAGCGTGGTACGGCTCCGGCCTCGAACAGATACGCAGTATTTT. It codes for CASSVVRLRPRTDTQYF. This chain connects TRBV5-7 to TRBJ2-3; D unresolved. TRBV5-7 carries the ORF label, with uncertain function. The CDR3 loop spans 17 amino acids. The V and J ends lost 4 bases and 3 bases respectively, with 21 bases between them.